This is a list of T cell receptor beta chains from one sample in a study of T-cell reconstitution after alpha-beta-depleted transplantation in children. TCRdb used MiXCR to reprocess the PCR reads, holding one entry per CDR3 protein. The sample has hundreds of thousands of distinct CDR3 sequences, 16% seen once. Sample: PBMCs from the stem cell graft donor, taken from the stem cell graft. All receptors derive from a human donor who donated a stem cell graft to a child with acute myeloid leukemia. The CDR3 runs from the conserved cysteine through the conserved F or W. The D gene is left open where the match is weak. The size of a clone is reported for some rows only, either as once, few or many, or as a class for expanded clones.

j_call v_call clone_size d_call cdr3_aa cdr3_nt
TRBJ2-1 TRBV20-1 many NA CSGRGLSSYNEQFF TGCAGTGGGAGGGGACTCAGCTCCTACAATGAGCAGTTCTTC
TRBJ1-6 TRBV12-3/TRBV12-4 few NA CASSPGLHNSPLHF TGTGCCAGCAGTCCGGGCCTCCACAATTCACCCCTCCACTTT
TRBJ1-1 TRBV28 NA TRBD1 CASQGDREVNTEAFF TGTGCCAGCCAAGGGGACAGGGAGGTGAACACTGAAGCTTTCTTT
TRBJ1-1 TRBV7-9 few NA CASSPLVQNTEAFF TGTGCCAGCAGCCCGCTAGTGCAGAACACTGAAGCTTTCTTT
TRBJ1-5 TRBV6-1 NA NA CASSVRSTWVSNQPQHF TGTGCCAGCAGTGTGCGTTCGACTTGGGTGAGCAATCAGCCCCAGCATTTT
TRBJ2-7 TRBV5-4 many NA CASSLWAGNYEQYF TGTGCCAGCAGCTTGTGGGCAGGGAACTACGAGCAGTACTTC
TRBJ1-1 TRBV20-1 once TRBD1 CSASQTGPNTEAFF TGCAGTGCTTCACAGACAGGGCCGAACACTGAAGCTTTCTTT
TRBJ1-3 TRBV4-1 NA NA CASSQDVHPGNTIYF TGCGCCAGCAGCCAAGATGTCCACCCTGGAAACACCATATATTTT
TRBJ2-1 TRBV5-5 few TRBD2 CASSFSRGGTYNEQFF TGTGCCAGCAGCTTTTCTCGCGGGGGGACTTACAATGAGCAGTTCTTC
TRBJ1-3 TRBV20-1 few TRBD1 CSARHRDRGTESSGNTIYF TGCAGTGCTAGACACCGGGACAGGGGGACTGAGAGCTCTGGAAACACCATATATTTT
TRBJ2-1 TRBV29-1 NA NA CSVKNPRGGTGLYNEQFF TGCAGCGTCAAAAACCCCCGGGGAGGGACAGGTCTTTACAATGAGCAGTTCTTC
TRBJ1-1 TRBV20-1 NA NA CSARGKGHRDLNTEAFF TGCAGTGCCAGGGGAAAGGGACACAGGGATTTGAACACTGAAGCTTTCTTT
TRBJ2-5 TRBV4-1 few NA CASSVTGLTQYF TGCGCCAGCAGCGTGACAGGTCTAACCCAGTACTTC
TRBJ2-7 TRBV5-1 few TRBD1 CASSLGPTRDRVYEQYF TGCGCCAGCAGCTTGGGTCCGACCCGGGACAGGGTCTACGAGCAGTACTTC
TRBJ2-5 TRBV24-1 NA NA CATSDLGQGGMKTQYF TGTGCCACCAGTGATTTGGGTCAGGGGGGGATGAAGACCCAGTACTTC
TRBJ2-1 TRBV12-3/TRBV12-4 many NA CASSKAGLTFF TGTGCCAGCAGTAAAGCCGGGTTAACCTTCTTC
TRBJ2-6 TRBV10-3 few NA CAISGLSSGANVLTF TGTGCCATCAGTGGACTGAGCTCTGGGGCCAACGTCCTGACTTTC
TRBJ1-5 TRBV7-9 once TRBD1 CASSPGGAGQPQHF TGTGCCAGCAGCCCAGGGGGCGCGGGTCAGCCCCAGCATTTT